This T cell receptor beta chain comes out of a study of cytotoxic CD8 clonotypes in ibrutinib-treated CLL. As for the study in general: Following a median 12 months of treatment, with a range of 6 to 36, response samples were taken. Points from the study as a whole: Progressing and sustained-remission patients had different sampling times.

Points on this clone: What it binds is unknown.

The CDR3 is made up of 13 amino acids. Germline-derived CDR1 and CDR2 are SGDLS and YYNGEE. Trimming at V came to 5 bases and at J to 4 bases, leaving 4 bases not matched to a gene. Some clones are missing from TCRdb's copy, which holds only in-frame ones; the method was immunoSEQ multiplex PCR. The table includes more than 110,000 clones, less than 95% detected once. The TCR beta libraries used 2 to 2.5 micrograms of genomic DNA that came from cryopreserved PBMCs. The TCR sequence derives from a human donor with chronic lymphocytic leukemia. Sequencing was performed on PBMCs, taken after 12 months of ibrutinib treatment. The V and J genes are TRBV9 and TRBJ1-2; 8 nucleotides align to TRBD1. The CDR3 DNA sequence: TGTGCCAGCAGTGATACAGGGGGCTATGGCTACACCTTC. Protein product: CASSDTGGYGYTF.